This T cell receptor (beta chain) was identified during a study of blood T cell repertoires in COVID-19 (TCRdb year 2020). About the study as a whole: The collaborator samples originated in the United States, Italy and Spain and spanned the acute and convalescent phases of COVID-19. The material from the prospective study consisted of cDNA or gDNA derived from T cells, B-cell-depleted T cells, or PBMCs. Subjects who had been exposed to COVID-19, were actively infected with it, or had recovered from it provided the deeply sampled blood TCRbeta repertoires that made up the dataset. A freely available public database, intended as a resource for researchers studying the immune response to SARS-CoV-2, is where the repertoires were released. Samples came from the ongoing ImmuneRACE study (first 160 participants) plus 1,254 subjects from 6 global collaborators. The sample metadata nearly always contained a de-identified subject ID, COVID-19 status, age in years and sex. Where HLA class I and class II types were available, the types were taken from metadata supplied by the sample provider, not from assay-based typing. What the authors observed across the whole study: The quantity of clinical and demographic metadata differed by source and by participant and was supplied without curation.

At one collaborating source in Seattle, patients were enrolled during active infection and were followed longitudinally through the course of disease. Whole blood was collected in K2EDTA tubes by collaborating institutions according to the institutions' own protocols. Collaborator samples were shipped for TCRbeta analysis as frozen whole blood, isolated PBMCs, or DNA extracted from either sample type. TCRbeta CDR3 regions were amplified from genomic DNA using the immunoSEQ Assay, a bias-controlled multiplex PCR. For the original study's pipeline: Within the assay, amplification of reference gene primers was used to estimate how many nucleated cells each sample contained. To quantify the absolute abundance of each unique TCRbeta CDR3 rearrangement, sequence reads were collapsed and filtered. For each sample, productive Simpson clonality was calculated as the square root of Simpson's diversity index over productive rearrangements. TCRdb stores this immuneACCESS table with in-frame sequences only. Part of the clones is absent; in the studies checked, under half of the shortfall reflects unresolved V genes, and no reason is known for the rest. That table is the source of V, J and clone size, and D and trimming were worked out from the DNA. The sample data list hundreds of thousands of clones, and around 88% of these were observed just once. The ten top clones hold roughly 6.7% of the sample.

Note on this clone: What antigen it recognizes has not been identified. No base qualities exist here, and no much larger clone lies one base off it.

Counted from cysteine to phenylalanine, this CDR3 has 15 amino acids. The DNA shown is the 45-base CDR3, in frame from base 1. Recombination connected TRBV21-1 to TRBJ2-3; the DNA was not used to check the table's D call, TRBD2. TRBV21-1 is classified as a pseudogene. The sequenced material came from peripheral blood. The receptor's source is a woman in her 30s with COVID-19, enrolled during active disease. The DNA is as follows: TGTGCCAGCAGAAGGACTAGCGACCGACCAGATACGCAGTATTTT. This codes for CASRRTSDRPDTQYF.